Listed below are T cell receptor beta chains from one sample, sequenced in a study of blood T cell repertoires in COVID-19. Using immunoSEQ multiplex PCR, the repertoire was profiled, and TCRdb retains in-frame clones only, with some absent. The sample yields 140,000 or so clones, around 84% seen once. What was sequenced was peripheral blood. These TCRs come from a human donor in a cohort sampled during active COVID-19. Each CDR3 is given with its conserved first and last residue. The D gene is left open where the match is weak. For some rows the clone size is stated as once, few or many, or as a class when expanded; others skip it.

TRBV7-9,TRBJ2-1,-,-,CASSLLASYNEQFF,TGTGCCAGCAGCTTGCTAGCGAGTTACAATGAGCAGTTCTTC
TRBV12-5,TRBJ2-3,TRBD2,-,CASGLVGSGRATDTQYF,TGTGCTAGTGGTTTGGTAGGTAGCGGGAGAGCCACAGATACGCAGTATTTT
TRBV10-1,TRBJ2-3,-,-,CATHAAAPSTDTQYF,TGCGCCACCCATGCAGCGGCTCCTAGCACAGATACGCAGTATTTT
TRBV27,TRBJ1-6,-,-,CASSLNSHIEPLHF,TGTGCCAGCAGTTTAAACAGTCATATCGAACCCCTCCACTTT
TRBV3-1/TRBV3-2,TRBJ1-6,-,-,CASSDPQYNSPLHF,TGTGCCAGCTCTGATCCCCAGTATAATTCACCCCTCCACTTT
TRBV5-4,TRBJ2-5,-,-,CASSFSGNQETQYF,TGTGCCAGCAGCTTCTCCGGGAACCAAGAGACCCAGTACTTC
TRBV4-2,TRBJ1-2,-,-,CASSQGGGMDGWGGYTF,TGTGCCAGCAGCCAAGGTGGGGGGATGGACGGATGGGGTGGCTACACCTTC
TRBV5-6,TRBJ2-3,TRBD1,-,CASSSLQGASITDTQYF,TGTGCCAGCAGCTCCCTACAGGGGGCAAGTATCACAGATACGCAGTATTTT
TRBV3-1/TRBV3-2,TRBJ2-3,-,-,CASSQERGRKSTDTQYF,TGTGCCAGCAGCCAAGAGCGGGGCCGAAAAAGCACAGATACGCAGTATTTT
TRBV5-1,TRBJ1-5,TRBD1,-,CASSSKRSTGAPHQPQHF,TGCGCCAGCAGCTCCAAAAGATCCACAGGGGCCCCCCATCAGCCCCAGCATTTT
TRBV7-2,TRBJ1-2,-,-,CASSLASSYGYTF,TGTGCCAGCAGCTTAGCGTCTTCCTATGGCTACACCTTC
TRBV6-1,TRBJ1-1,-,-,CASSELRRGSNTEAFF,TGTGCCAGCAGTGAGTTAAGAAGGGGTTCGAACACTGAAGCTTTCTTT
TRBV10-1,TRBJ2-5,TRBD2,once,CASRGLAGLLPRPTTQYF,TGCGCCAGCAGAGGACTAGCGGGACTTCTACCCCGCCCAACGACCCAGTACTTC
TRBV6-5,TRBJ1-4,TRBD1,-,CASTGTGFEKLFF,TGTGCCAGCACCGGGACAGGGTTTGAAAAACTGTTTTTT
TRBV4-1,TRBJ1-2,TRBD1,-,CASSQDRDRTNYGYTF,TGCGCCAGCAGCCAAGATCGGGACAGAACTAACTATGGCTACACCTTC
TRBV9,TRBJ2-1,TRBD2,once,CASSTPVASGGNEQFF,TGTGCCAGCAGCACCCCAGTGGCTAGCGGGGGGAATGAGCAGTTCTTC
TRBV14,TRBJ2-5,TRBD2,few,CASSQDGNSGGTQYF,TGTGCCAGCAGCCAAGATGGTAATAGCGGGGGGACCCAGTACTTC
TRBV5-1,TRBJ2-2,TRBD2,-,CASSLLLAGVGTGELFF,TGCGCCAGCAGCTTGTTGCTAGCGGGAGTTGGCACCGGGGAGCTGTTTTTT
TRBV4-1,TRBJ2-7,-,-,CASGSPGGFYEQYF,TGCGCCTCCGGTTCACCGGGGGGCTTCTACGAGCAGTACTTC
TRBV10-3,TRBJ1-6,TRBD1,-,CAISTGQGVPNSPLHF,TGTGCCATCAGTACGGGACAGGGGGTTCCTAATTCACCCCTCCACTTT
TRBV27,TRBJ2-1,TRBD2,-,CASSLSMGGLQFF,TGTGCCAGCAGTTTATCTATGGGAGGGTTGCAGTTCTTC
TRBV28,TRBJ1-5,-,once,CASSPTGVNQPQHF,TGTGCCAGCAGTCCAACGGGGGTCAATCAGCCCCAGCATTTT
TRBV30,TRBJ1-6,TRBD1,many,CAWSVTGGYNSPLHF,TGTGCCTGGAGTGTAACAGGGGGCTATAATTCACCCCTCCACTTT
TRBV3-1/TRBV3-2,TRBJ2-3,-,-,CASSNQALSTDTQYF,TGTGCCAGCAGCAATCAAGCCCTCAGCACAGATACGCAGTATTTT
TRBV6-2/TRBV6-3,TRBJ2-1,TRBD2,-,CASSSFSGGARRYNEQFF,TGTGCCAGCAGCTCTTTTAGCGGGGGGGCCCGTCGCTACAATGAGCAGTTCTTC
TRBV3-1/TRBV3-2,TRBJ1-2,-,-,CASSQGLPGGYTF,TGTGCCAGCAGCCAGGGCCTTCCTGGGGGCTACACCTTC
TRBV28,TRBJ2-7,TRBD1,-,CASSLPGTGYEQYF,TGTGCCAGCAGTTTGCCCGGGACAGGATACGAGCAGTACTTC
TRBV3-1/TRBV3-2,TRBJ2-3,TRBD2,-,CASRGVGGAGTDTQYF,TGTGCCAGCAGGGGAGTCGGGGGGGCCGGCACAGATACGCAGTATTTT
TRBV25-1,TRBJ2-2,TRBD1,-,CASSDGTGVGELFF,TGTGCCAGCAGTGACGGGACAGGGGTCGGGGAGCTGTTTTTT
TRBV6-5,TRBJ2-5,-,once,CASSGVGHLQETQYF,TGTGCCAGCAGCGGGGTGGGACATCTTCAAGAGACCCAGTACTTC
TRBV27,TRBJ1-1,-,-,CASKGGAEAFF,TGTGCCAGCAAGGGGGGGGCTGAAGCTTTCTTT
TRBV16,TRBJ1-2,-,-,CASSPGPETRQSGYTF,TGTGCCAGCAGCCCAGGACCTGAGACCCGACAGTCTGGCTACACCTTC
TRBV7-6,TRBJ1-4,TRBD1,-,CASSSVGSGGKLFF,TGTGCCAGCAGCTCCGTGGGTTCAGGGGGAAAACTGTTTTTT
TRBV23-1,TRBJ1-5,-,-,CASSQQGMGQPQHF,TGCGCCAGCAGTCAACAGGGGATGGGACAGCCCCAGCATTTT
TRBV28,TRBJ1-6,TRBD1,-,CASRRGTGDNSPLHF,TGTGCCAGCAGGAGGGGGACAGGGGACAATTCACCCCTCCACTTT
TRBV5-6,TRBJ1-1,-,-,CASTFRGPMNTEAFF,TGTGCCAGCACCTTCAGGGGCCCGATGAACACTGAAGCTTTCTTT
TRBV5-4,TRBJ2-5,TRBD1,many,CASSPGQGRGQETQYF,TGTGCCAGCAGCCCCGGACAGGGACGGGGACAAGAGACCCAGTACTTC
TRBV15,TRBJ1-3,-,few,CATSVTGTLSGNTIYF,TGTGCCACCAGCGTCACAGGGACGCTCTCTGGAAACACCATATATTTT
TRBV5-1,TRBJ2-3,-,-,CASSLAVAGYTDTQYF,TGCGCCAGCAGCTTGGCGGTGGCGGGGTACACAGATACGCAGTATTTT
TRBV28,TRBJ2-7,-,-,CASSAALTGSYEQYF,TGTGCCAGCAGCGCCGCGCTCACAGGTTCCTACGAGCAGTACTTC
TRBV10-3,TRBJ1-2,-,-,CAISESRQDNYGYTF,TGTGCCATCAGTGAGTCCCGCCAGGATAACTATGGCTACACCTTC
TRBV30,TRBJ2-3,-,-,CAWSPLTDTQYF,TGTGCCTGGAGTCCACTGACAGATACGCAGTATTTT
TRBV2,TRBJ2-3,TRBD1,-,CASSGGTGTDTQYF,TGTGCCAGCAGTGGAGGGACAGGCACAGATACGCAGTATTTT